One and the same sample provided the 11 T cell receptor beta chains below, sequenced in a study of blood T cell repertoires in COVID-19. Only in-frame clones appear in the TCRdb table, and some are missing; sequencing was by immunoSEQ multiplex PCR. The data contain roughly 120,000 clones, roughly nine tenths of them singletons. Sequencing was done on a sample of peripheral blood. Source of these receptors: a man between 60 and 75 years old with COVID-19, enrolled during active disease.

The gene calls are TRBV5-1 and TRBJ2-3, with 7 bases fitting TRBD1. Germline assignment: CDR1 SGHRS and CDR2 YFSETQ. The trim removed 2 bases at V and 4 bases at J, leaving 4 bases unmatched. This CDR3 spans 14 amino acids. Here the CDR3 reads CASSLTGVPDTQYF. The CDR3 region has the DNA TGCGCCAGCAGCTTAACAGGGGTCCCAGATACGCAGTATTTT.

V gene TRBV28 combines with J gene TRBJ2-5; D may be TRBD1 (6 bases). Germline CDR1 MDHEN, CDR2 SYDVKM. This CDR3 is 14 amino acids long. Trimming removed 5 bases at V and 2 bases at J, with 12 bases between. In DNA, the CDR3 is TGTGCCAGCAGTCCCCCGGGACATCAAGAGACCCAGTACTTC. Protein: CASSPPGHQETQYF.

J is TRBJ2-3 and V is TRBV12-5; no definite D call. Per the germline V gene, CDR1 is LGHNT and CDR2 is FRNRAP. The CDR3 loop spans 15 amino acids. Trimming took off 5 bases at V and 6 bases at J, with 18 bases between the two ends. CDR3 DNA sequence: TGTGCTAGTGGTCCGCTGGGCAGTCTTGGGGATACGCAGTATTTT. This translates into CASGPLGSLGDTQYF. Supplemented by reference TRBV12-5 and TRBJ2-3, the full variable domain reads DARVTQTPRHKVTEMGQEVTMRCQPILGHNTVFWYRQTMMQGLELLAYFRNRAPLDDSGMPKDRFSAEMPDATLATLKIQPSEPRDSAVYFCASGPLGSLGDTQYFGPGTRLTVL.

The chain couples TRBV4-1 to TRBJ1-1, with unresolved D. Trimming shortened V by 2 bases and J by 6 bases, and 4 bases separated the two germline ends. The CDR3 length is 11 residues. Germline V gives CDR1 MGHRA, CDR2 YSYEKL. CDR3 sequence: CASSQHSEAFF. CDR3 coding DNA: TGCGCCAGCAGCCAACACTCTGAAGCTTTCTTT.

The chain links TRBV11-3 to TRBJ1-2, with no clear D. Germline V lookup: CDR1 SGHNT, CDR2 YENEEA. The ends were cut back, 3 bases at V and 2 bases at J, with 16 bases in the middle. The CDR3 has 16 amino acids. The DNA for the CDR3 is TGTGCCAGCAGCTTGGGCAGGCTGTTCGTCAACTATGGCTACACCTTC. Its translation is CASSLGRLFVNYGYTF.

J is TRBJ1-1 and V is TRBV15; D gene unclear. The CDR3 length is 14 residues. In germline, CDR1 is LNHNV, CDR2 YYDKDF (reference sequence). Trimming pared 3 bases from V and 5 bases from J, leaving 13 bases between. CDR3 bases: TGTGCCACCAGCAGTTGGGGAGATGGGACTGAAGCTTTCTTT. It encodes CATSSWGDGTEAFF.

V gene TRBV29-1 combines with J gene TRBJ2-3, with a tentative D call TRBD1 (6 bases). Germline CDR1 reads SQVTM; CDR2 reads ANQGSEA. This CDR3 spans 16 amino acids. Trimming pared 4 bases from V and 2 bases from J, leaving 19 bases between. The CDR3 DNA reads as TGCAGCGTTGCGATAAGCAGGGGAATTCCCACAGATACGCAGTATTTT. Amino acid sequence: CSVAISRGIPTDTQYF.

The rearrangement links TRBV30 to TRBJ1-6; D unresolved. The germline gives CDR1 GTSNPN, CDR2 SVGIG (reference sequence). The CDR3 is 12 amino acids. V was shortened by 4 bases and J by 4 bases, with 5 bases between the two germline ends. The CDR3 DNA sequence: TGTGCCTGGATGAGTTATAATTCACCCCTCCACTTT. Encoded protein: CAWMSYNSPLHF.

V and J are TRBV3-1 (or the pseudogene TRBV3-2) and TRBJ2-7, with D perhaps matching TRBD2 (5 bases). V lost 0 bases and J lost 0, with 12 bases in between. CDR3 length equals 16 residues. Germline CDR1 LGHDT, CDR2 YNNKEL (reference sequence). The CDR3 nucleotides are TGTGCCAGCAGCCAAGACGCGGGCCCTCTCTCCTACGAGCAGTACTTC. Translating it yields CASSQDAGPLSYEQYF.

V and J are TRBV5-5 and TRBJ1-4; D not certain. Trimming stripped 3 bases from V and 0 bases from J, with 9 bases between. From germline, CDR1 is SGHKS and CDR2 YYEKEE (reference sequence). The length of the CDR3 is 15 residues. CDR3 coding DNA: TGTGCCAGCAGCTCGCAGGTTGCAACTAATGAAAAACTGTTTTTT. Protein sequence: CASSSQVATNEKLFF.

This clone has only one observation. The rearrangement links TRBV5-1 to TRBJ1-3; D is perhaps TRBD1 (5 bases). The germline V gene encodes CDR1 SGHRS and CDR2 YFSETQ. This CDR3 is 15 amino acids long. V was clipped by 7 bases and J by 0 bases, with 14 bases between them. The CDR3 DNA follows: TGCGCCAGCTCAAAGGGGCAGCCCTCTGGAAACACCATATATTTT. Its protein product is CASSKGQPSGNTIYF. The whole variable domain, remainder taken from reference TRBV5-1 and TRBJ1-3, is KAGVTQTPRYLIKTRGQQVTLSCSPISGHRSVSWYQQTPGQGLQFLFEYFSETQRNKGNFPGRFSGRQFSNSRSEMNVSTLELGDSALYLCASSKGQPSGNTIYFGEGSWLTVV.